Sequencing of this T cell receptor (beta chain) was carried out in a study of metastatic and nonmetastatic thyroid tumors (TCRdb year 2020). Regarding the study in general: Repertoires were compared across peripheral blood and tumor or nodule tissue samples from malignant and benign thyroid patients. On the study overall, not on this receptor specifically: TCR beta diversity was reported as significantly higher in malignant tumors than in benign nodules, in both blood and tumor samples.

The library relied on PCR. The data were produced on an Illumina HiSeq 4000. High-throughput sequencing was used to profile the TCR beta-chain CDR3 region of every patient. The paper's processing steps were these. Drawing on CDR3 differences between clinicopathological groups, the researchers built a classifier meant to tell apart patients with distant-metastatic papillary thyroid cancer. The Shannon index was used to measure repertoire diversity, and the Morisita-Horn index was used to measure how similar tumor and blood repertoires were. TCRdb handled the public reads itself, with Q25 trimming in fastp and clone calling in MiXCR, and kept productive beta chains. The authors' filters were not applied to this entry. Here the sample has about 20,000 clones; 11% occur a single time. The ten largest clones take up 7.6% of the sample. This clone was seen at least ten times. Its antigen has not been determined. Qualities for individual bases were not recorded, and no much larger clone is one base off. The same CDR3 can be traced to other DNA sequences in this sample.

No treatment had been received by any patient before thyroid surgery. Patient clinical samples collected from the early 2010s to the late 2010s were retrospectively analysed using T-cell receptor beta sequencing. Including cysteine and phenylalanine, the CDR3 has 15 amino acids. The DNA shown is the 45-base CDR3, in frame from base 1. Per the germline V gene (reference sequence), DFQATT is the CDR1 and SNEGSKA is the CDR2. V is trimmed back by 3 bases and J by 4 bases, and the junction contains 9 bases that no gene match accounts for. The material sequenced was blood. Rearrangement joined TRBV20-1 to TRBJ2-3, with 8 bases in between that match TRBD2. This sequence was found in a female donor with papillary thyroid cancer or a benign thyroid nodule (not recorded which). Some clones in this sample may be carry-over from other donors' samples. In nucleotides, the sequence is TGCAGTGCTAGTAGCGGGAAGCGTCCCTCAGATACGCAGTATTTT. Its protein is CSASSGKRPSDTQYF.